Given below is one T cell receptor beta chain in context. This sample also contains other DNA sequences that code for the same CDR3. These data are taken from a study of shared clonotypes between healthy human individuals. Assay used: immunoSEQ multiplex PCR; TCRdb lists only in-frame clones, some missing. The sample contains 900,000 to 1,200,000 clones, approximately 80% of which appear only once. The V and J ends lost 3 bases and 4 bases, in that order; junction bases with no gene match: 1. The CDR3 extends over 13 amino acids. CDR1 is SGHRS, CDR2 YFSETQ, per germline. The gene calls are TRBV5-1 and TRBJ1-1; 9 bases line up with TRBD1. The receptor's source is a young man in good health. Some clones in this sample may be carry-over from other donors' samples. Sequencing was carried out using memory CD4+ T cells from PBMCs. Subset indicated: CD45RA-negative fraction. CDR3 loop: CASSSTGGTEAFF. The CDR3 DNA is TGCGCCAGCAGCTCGACAGGGGGCACTGAAGCTTTCTTT.